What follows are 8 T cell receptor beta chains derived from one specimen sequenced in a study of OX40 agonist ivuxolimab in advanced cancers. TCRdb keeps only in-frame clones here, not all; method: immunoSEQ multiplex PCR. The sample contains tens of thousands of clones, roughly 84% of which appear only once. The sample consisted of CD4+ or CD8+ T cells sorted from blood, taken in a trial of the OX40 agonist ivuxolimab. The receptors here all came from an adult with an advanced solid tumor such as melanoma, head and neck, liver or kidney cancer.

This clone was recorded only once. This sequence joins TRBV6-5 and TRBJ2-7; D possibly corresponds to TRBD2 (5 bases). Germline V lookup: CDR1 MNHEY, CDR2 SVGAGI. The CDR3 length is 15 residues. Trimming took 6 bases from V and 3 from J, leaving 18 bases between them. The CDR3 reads CASRAIRTDLYEQYF. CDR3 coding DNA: TGTGCCAGCAGAGCGATCAGGACTGACCTCTACGAGCAGTACTTC.

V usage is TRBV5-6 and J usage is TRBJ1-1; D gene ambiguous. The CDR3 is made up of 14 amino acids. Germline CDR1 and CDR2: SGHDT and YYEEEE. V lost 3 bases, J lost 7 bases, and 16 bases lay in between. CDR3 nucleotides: TGTGCCAGCAGCTCTCAAGGAAAGCGGAGTGAAGCTTTCTTT. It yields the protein CASSSQGKRSEAFF.

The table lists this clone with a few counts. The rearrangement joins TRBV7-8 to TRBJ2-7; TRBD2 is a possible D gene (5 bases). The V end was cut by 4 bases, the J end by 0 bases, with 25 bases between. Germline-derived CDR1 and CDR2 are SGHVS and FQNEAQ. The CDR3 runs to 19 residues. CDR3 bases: TGTGCCAGCAGCTCATCTAATGATATAGCGTCCCTATTCTCCTACGAGCAGTACTTC. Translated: CASSSSNDIASLFSYEQYF.

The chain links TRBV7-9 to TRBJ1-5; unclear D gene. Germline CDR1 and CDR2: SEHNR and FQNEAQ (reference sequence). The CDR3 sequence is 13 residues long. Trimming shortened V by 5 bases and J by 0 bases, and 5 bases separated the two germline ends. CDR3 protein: CASSPDSNQPQHF. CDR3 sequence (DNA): TGTGCCAGCAGCCCCGATAGCAATCAGCCCCAGCATTTT.

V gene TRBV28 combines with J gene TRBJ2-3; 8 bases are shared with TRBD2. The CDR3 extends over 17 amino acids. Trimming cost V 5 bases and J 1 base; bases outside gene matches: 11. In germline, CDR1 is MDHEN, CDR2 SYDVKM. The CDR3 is CASSAILTSERTDTQYF. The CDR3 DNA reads TGTGCCAGCAGTGCCATACTGACTAGCGAGCGCACAGATACGCAGTATTTT.

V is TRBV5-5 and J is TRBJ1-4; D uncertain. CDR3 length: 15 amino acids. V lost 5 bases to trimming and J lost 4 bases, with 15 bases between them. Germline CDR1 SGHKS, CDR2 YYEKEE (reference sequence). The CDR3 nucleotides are TGTGCCAGCAGACCTGAGGGAGCCCTTAATGAAAAACTGTTTTTT. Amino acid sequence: CASRPEGALNEKLFF.

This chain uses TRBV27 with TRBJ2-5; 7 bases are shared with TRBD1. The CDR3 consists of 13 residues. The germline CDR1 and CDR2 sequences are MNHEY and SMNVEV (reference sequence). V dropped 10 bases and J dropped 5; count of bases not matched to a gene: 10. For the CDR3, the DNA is TGTGCCAACAAGGGCCCCAGGGGGGAGACCCAGTACTTC. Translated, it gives CANKGPRGETQYF.

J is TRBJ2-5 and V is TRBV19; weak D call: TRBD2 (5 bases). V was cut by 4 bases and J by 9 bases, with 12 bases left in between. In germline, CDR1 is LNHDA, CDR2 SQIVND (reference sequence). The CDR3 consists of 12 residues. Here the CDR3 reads CASSTKLGAQYF. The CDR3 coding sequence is TGTGCCAGTAGTACGAAGCTCGGGGCCCAGTACTTC.